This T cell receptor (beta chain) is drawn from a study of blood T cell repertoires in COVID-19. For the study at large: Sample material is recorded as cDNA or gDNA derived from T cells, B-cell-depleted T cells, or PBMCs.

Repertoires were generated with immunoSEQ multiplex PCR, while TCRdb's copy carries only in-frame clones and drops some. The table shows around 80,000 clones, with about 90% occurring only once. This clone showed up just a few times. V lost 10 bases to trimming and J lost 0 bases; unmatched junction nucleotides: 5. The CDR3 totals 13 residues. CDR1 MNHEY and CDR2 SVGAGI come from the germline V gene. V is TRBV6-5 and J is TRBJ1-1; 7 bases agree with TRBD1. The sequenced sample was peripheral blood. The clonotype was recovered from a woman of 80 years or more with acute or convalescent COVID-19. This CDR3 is CATRGQMNTEAFF. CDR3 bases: TGTGCCACTCGGGGACAGATGAACACTGAAGCTTTCTTT.